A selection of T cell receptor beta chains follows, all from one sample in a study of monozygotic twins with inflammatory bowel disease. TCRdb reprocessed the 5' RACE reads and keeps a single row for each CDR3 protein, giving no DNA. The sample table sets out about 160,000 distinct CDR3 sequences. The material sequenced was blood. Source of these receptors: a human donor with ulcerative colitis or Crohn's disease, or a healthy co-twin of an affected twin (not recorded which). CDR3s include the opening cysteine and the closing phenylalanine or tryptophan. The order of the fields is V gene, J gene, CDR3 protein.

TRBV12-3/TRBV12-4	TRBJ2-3	CASSAGDPSRGDTQYF
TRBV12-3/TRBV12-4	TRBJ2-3	CASSPRLAGGTDTQYF
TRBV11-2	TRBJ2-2	CASSSIHGELFF
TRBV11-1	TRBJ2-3	CASSLRPSGGTDTQYF
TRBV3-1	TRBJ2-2	CASSQFWQANTGELFF
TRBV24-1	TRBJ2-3	CATSSAGGGGTQYF
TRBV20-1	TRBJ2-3	CSARRGSETDTQYF
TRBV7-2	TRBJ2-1	CASSALVDYYNEQFF
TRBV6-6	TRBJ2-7	CASRYLQGYYEQYF
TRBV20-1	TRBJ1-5	CSAREDRGNQPQHF
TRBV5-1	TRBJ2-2	CASSFRQGTPGELFF
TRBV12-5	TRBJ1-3	CASGSYRRDLRFSGNTIYF
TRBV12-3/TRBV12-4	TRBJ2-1	CASSPALAGGLDEQFF
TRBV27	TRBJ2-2	CASRLGQGHGELFF
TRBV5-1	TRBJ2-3	CASSSVGGVSTDTQYF
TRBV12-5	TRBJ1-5	CASELIDAIGTQGNQPQHF
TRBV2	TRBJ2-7	CASSVEPRYEQYF
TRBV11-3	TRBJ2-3	CASSLGIDPSTQYF
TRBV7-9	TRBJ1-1	CASSFYWNTEAFF
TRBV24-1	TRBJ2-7	CATSEAGPTYEQYF
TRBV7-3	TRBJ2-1	CASSPDSDEQFF
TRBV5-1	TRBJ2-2	CASSLLADRTGELFF
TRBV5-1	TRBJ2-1	CASSLEGLYNEQFF
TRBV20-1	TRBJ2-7	CSAQGGTGFYEQYF
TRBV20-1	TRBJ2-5	CSARASGRGETQYF